The 6 T cell receptor beta chains in this list originate from one sample, sequenced in a study of spatial heterogeneity in lung cancer. Described time point: sample taken at primary tumor resection. TCRdb reprocessed the 5' RACE reads via MiXCR and lists one record per CDR3 protein. The table shows around 2,800 distinct CDR3 sequences, with 11% occurring only once. The antigens of these receptors remain unknown. Findings and caveats of the study: Counts of expanded alpha and beta TCRs within tumors tracked the tumor nonsynonymous mutation count.

The specimen comprised lung tumor tissue, sampled at surgery. The receptors shown here come from a male donor with early-stage non-small cell lung cancer.

Judged by abundance, this clonotype is medium-sized. Because this beta chain is a stray read in a library intended to capture alpha chains, its abundance should not be given much weight. This chain connects TRBV5-1 to TRBJ2-1, with 8 positions matching TRBD1. The length of the CDR3 is 14 residues. Germline CDR1 SGHRS, CDR2 YFSETQ. The junction had 7 bases not matched to a gene; V was cut back by 7 bases and J by 4 bases. This chain's CDR3 is CASQTGDRYNEQFF. In DNA form, the CDR3 reads TGCGCCAGCCAGACAGGGGACCGATACAATGAGCAGTTCTTC. Drawing the rest from reference TRBV5-1 and TRBJ2-1, the complete variable domain is KAGVTQTPRYLIKTRGQQVTLSCSPISGHRSVSWYQQTPGQGLQFLFEYFSETQRNKGNFPGRFSGRQFSNSRSEMNVSTLELGDSALYLCASQTGDRYNEQFFGPGTRLTVL.

This clonotype was detected ten times or more. This beta chain slipped into a library made for alpha chains as a stray read, so its size is not meaningful. The rearrangement joins TRBV7-8 to TRBJ2-7; D assignment may be TRBD1 or TRBD2 (7 bases each). Deletions cut 5 bases from V and 3 bases from J, with 17 bases between. The CDR3 extends over 15 amino acids. CDR1 is SGHVS, CDR2 FQNEAQ, per germline. Written as DNA, the CDR3 is TGTGCCAGCAGCCCACTTCCAGGGGGGGGCTACGAGCAGTACTTC. This translates into CASSPLPGGGYEQYF.

This clonotype was found many times. Within a library made for alpha chains, this beta chain is off target, and its count is uninformative. The V gene is TRBV19, the J gene TRBJ2-5, with TRBD2 matching over 7 bases. The CDR3 is 15 amino acids. Germline lookup yields CDR1 LNHDA and CDR2 SQIVND (reference sequence). V was pared by 3 bases and J by 5 bases, with 9 bases of the junction left unmatched. The CDR3 loop is CASSIWPGEGETQYF. The CDR3 nucleotides are TGTGCCAGTAGTATTTGGCCCGGGGAGGGCGAGACCCAGTACTTC. The variable domain in full, with the rest retrieved from reference TRBV19 and TRBJ2-5, is DGGITQSPKYLFRKEGQNVTLSCEQNLNHDAMYWYRQDPGQGLRLIYYSQIVNDFQKGDIAEGYSVSREKKESFPLTVTSAQKNPTAFYLCASSIWPGEGETQYFGPGTRLLVL.

By share of the sample, this clonotype is large. The library was designed around alpha chains, so this beta chain is a stray read whose abundance carries little weight. The chain is built from TRBV23-1 and TRBJ2-3, with D possibly being TRBD2 (6 bases). TRBV23-1 is annotated as an ORF whose role is uncertain. The CDR3 runs 15 residues. V lost 4 bases, J lost 3 bases, and 14 bases lay in between. The CDR3 DNA sequence: TGCGCCAGCAGTCGGGACGGGAGTAATACAGATACGCAGTATTTT. It codes for CASSRDGSNTDTQYF.

Judged by abundance, this clonotype is medium-sized. The library was built for alpha chains, so this beta chain is an off-target read and its size means little. The V gene is TRBV27, the J gene TRBJ2-5; a weak D match, TRBD2 (5 bases). CDR1 is MNHEY and CDR2 is SMNVEV in the germline V gene (reference sequence). V lost 3 bases, J lost 4 bases, and 9 bases lay in between. CDR3 length equals 13 residues. CDR3 sequence (DNA): TGTGCCAGCAGTTTCGGACGGGGAGAGACCCAGTACTTC. Translation: CASSFGRGETQYF.

By share, this clonotype counts as medium-sized. Because this beta chain is a stray read in a library intended to capture alpha chains, its abundance should not be given much weight. This chain uses TRBV6-6 with TRBJ2-7, with D perhaps TRBD1 (5 bases). From germline, CDR1 is MNHNY and CDR2 SVGAGI (reference sequence). This CDR3 is built from 12 residues. V was shortened by 6 bases and J by 5 bases, with 11 bases between the two germline ends. The chain's CDR3 is CASRGSGNEQYF. CDR3 bases: TGTGCCAGCAGGGGTTCAGGGAACGAGCAGTACTTC.